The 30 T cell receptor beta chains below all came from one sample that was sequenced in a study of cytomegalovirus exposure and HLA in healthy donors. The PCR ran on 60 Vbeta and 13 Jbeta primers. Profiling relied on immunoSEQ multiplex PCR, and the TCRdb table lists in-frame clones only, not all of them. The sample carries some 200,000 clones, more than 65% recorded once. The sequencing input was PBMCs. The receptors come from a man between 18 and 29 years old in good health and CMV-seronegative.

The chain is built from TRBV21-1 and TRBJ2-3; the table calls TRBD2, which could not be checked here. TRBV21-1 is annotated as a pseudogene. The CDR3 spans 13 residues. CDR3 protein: CASSPHSGTDPYF. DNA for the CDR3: TGTGCCAGCAGCCCTCATTCCGGGACTGACCCGTATTTT.

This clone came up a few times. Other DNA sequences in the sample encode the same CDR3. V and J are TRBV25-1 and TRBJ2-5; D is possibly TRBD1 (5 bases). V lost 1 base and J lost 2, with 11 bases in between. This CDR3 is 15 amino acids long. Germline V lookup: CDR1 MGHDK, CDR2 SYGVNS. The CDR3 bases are TGTGCCAGCAGTGAATCCCAGGGTCCGCAAGAGACCCAGTACTTC. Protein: CASSESQGPQETQYF. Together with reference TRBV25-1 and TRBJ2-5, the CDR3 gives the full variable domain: EADIYQTPRYLVIGTGKKITLECSQTMGHDKMYWYQQDPGMELHLIHYSYGVNSTEKGDLSSESTVSRIRTEHFPLTLESARPSHTSQYLCASSESQGPQETQYFGPGTRLLVL.

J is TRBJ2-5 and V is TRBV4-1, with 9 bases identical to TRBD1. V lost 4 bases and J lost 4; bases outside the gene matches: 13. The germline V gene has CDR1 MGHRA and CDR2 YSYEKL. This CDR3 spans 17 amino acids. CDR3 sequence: CASSRGTGTGLRETQYF. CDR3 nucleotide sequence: TGCGCCAGCAGCCGAGGCACCGGGACAGGGTTAAGAGAGACCCAGTACTTC.

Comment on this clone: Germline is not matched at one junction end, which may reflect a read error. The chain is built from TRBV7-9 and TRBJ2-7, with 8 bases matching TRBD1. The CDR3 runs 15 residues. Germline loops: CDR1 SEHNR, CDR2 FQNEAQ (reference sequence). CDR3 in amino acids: CSSSYLDRDTYEQYF. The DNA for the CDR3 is TGTTCCAGCAGCTACTTGGACAGGGACACCTACGAGCAGTACTTC.

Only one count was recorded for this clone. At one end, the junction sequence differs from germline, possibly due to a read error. This chain's CDR3 is CASSIEQVPSHEQYF. CDR3 coding DNA: TGTGCCAGTAGTATAGAACAGGTCCCCTCCCACGAGCAGTACTTC. The chain combines TRBV19 with TRBJ2-7; TRBD1 is a possible D gene (5 bases). Germline V CDR1 and CDR2: LNHDA, SQIVND (reference sequence). The CDR3 is 15 residues long.

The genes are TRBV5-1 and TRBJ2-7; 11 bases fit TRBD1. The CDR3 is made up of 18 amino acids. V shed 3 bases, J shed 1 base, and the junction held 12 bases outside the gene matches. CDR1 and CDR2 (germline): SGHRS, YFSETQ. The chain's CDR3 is CASSSLSSGQGASYEQYF. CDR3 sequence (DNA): TGCGCCAGCAGCTCCCTCTCTTCCGGACAGGGGGCGTCCTACGAGCAGTACTTC.

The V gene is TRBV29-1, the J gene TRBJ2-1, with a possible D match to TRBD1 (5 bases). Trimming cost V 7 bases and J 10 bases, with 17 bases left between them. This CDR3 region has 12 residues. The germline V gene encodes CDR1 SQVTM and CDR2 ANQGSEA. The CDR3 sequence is CSARDSHFEQFF. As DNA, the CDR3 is TGCAGCGCCAGGGATTCGCATTTCGAGCAGTTCTTC.

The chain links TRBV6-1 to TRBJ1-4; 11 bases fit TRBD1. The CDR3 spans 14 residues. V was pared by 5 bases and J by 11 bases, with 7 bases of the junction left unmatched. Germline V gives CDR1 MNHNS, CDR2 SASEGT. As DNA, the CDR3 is TGTGCCAGCAGTCCAGGACAGGGGGCGAGGAAACTGTTTTTT. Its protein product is CASSPGQGARKLFF.

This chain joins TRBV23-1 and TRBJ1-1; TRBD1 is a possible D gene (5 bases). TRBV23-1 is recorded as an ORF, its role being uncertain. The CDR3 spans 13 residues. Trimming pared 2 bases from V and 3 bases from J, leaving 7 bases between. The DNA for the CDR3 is TGCGCCAGCAGTCAACGGGGGTACACTGAAGCTTTCTTT. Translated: CASSQRGYTEAFF.

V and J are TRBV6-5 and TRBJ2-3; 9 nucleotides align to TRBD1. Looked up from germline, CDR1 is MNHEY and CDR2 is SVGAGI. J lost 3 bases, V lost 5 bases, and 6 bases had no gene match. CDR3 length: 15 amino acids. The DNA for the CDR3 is TGTGCCAGCAGTAGCGGACAGGGGAAGACAGATACGCAGTATTTT. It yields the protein CASSSGQGKTDTQYF.

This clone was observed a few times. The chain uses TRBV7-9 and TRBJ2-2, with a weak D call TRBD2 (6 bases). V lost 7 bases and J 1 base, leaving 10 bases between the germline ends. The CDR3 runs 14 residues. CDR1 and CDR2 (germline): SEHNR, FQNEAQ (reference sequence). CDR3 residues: CASIVGGNTGELFF. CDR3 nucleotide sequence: TGTGCCAGCATTGTCGGGGGGAACACCGGGGAGCTGTTTTTT.

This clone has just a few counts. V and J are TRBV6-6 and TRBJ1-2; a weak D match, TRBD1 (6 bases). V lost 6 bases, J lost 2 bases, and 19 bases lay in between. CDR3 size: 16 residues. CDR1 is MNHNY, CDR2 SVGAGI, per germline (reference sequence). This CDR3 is CASSLPTRTANYGYTF. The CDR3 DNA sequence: TGTGCCAGCAGCTTACCAACGCGGACAGCAAACTATGGCTACACCTTC.

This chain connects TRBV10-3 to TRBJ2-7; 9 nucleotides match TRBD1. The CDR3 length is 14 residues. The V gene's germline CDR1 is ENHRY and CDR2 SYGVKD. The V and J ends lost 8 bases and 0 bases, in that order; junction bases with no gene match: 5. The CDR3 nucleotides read TGTGCCATCGCTGGACAGGGGCTCTCCTACGAGCAGTACTTC. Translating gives CAIAGQGLSYEQYF.

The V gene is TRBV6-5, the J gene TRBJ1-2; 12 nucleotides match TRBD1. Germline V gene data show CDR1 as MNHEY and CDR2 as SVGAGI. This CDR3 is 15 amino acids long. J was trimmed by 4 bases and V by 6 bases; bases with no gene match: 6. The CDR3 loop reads CASRPGQGAFYGYTF. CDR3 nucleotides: TGTGCCAGCAGACCGGGACAGGGGGCTTTCTATGGCTACACCTTC.

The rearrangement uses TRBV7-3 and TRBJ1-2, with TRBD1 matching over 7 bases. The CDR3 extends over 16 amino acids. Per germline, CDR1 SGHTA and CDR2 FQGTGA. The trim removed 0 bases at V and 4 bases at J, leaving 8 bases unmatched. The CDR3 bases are TGTGCCAGCAGCTTAACCGGGACAGAATTATCCTATGGCTACACCTTC. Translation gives CASSLTGTELSYGYTF.

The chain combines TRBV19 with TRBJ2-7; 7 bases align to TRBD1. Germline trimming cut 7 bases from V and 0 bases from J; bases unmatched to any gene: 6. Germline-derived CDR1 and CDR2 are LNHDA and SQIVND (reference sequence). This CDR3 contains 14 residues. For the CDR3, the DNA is TGTGCCAGTACCCTAGGGGGCGGCTCCTACGAGCAGTACTTC. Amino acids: CASTLGGGSYEQYF.

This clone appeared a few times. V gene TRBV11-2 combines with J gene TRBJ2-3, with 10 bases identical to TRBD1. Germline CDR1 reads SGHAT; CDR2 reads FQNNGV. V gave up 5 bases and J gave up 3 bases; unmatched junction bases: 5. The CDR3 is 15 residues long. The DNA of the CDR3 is TGTGCCAGCAGCATTGACAGGGGGCGAACAGATACGCAGTATTTT. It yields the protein CASSIDRGRTDTQYF.

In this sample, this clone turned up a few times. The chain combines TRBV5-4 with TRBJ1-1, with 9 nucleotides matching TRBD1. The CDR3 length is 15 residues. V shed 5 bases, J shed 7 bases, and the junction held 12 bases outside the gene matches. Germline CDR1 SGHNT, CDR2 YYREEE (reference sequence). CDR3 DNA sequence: TGTGCCAGCAGACCCCGGACAGGGGAGTCGGGTGAAGCTTTCTTT. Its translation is CASRPRTGESGEAFF.

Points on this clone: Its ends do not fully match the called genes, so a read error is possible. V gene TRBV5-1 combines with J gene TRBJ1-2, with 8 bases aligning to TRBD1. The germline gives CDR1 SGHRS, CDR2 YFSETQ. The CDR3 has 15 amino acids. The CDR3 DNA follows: TGCGCCAGCAGCTTGGAGTCCGGGACAGGCTATGTCTACACCTTC. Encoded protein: CASSLESGTGYVYTF.

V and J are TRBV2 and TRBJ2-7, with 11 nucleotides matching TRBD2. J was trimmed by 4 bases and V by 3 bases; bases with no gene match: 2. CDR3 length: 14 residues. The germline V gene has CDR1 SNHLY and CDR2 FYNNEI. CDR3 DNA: TGTGCCAGCAGTGAGTCTAGCGGGAGGTACGAGCAGTACTTC. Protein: CASSESSGRYEQYF.

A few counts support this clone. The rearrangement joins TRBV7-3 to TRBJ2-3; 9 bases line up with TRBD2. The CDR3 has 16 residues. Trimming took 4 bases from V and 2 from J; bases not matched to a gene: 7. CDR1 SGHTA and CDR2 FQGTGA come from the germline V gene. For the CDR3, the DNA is TGTGCCAGCAGCTCCTGGCTAGCGGGGCCCACAGATACGCAGTATTTT. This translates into CASSSWLAGPTDTQYF.

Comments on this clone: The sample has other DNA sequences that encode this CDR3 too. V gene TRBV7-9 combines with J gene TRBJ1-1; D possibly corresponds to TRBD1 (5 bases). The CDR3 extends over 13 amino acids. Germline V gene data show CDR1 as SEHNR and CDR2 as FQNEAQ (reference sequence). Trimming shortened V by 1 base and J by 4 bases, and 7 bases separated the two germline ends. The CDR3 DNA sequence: TGTGCCAGCAGCTTAGGGGGGGGCACTGAAGCTTTCTTT. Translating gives CASSLGGGTEAFF.

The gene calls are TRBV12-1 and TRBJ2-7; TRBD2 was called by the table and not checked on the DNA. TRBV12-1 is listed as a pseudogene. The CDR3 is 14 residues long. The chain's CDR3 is CASSLRDGSYEQYF. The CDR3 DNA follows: TGTGCCAGCAGCCTGCGAGACGGGTCCTACGAGCAGTACTTC.

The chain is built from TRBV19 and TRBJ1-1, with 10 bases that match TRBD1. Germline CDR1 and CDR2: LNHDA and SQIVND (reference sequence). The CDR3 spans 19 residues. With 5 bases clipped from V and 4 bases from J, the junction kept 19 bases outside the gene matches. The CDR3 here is CASSSKTGTGDTGSTEAFF. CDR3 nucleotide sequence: TGTGCCAGTAGTTCAAAAACCGGGACAGGGGATACAGGAAGCACTGAAGCTTTCTTT.

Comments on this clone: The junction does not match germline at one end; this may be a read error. The CDR3 DNA reads TGTGCTAGCAGCTTAGATTACGGACAGATCTACGAGCAGTACTTC. Its translation is CASSLDYGQIYEQYF. This chain connects TRBV7-7 to TRBJ2-7, with a tentative D call TRBD1 (6 bases). The germline V gene has CDR1 SSHAT and CDR2 FNYEAQ (reference sequence). There are 15 residues in the CDR3.

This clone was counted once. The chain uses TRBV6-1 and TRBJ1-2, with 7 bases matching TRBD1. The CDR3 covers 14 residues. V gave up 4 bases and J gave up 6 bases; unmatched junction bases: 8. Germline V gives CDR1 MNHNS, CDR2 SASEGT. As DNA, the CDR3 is TGTGCCAGCAGTGCCGTGGCAGGGGGTCATGGCTACACCTTC. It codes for CASSAVAGGHGYTF.

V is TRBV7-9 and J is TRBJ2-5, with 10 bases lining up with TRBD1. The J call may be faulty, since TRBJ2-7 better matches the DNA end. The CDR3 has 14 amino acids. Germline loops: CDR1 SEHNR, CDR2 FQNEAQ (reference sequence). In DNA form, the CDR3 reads TGTGCCAGCAGCTTAGGGGGACAGGGGTACGAGCAGTACTTC. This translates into CASSLGGQGYEQYF.

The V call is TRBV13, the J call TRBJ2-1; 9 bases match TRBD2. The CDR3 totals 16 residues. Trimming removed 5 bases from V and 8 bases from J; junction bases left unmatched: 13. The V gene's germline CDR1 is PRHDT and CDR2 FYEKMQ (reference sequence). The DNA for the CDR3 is TGTGCCAGCAGCAAAACTAGAGCGGGAGGTACCGATGAGCAGTTCTTC. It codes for CASSKTRAGGTDEQFF.

CDR3 in amino acids: CASSGLPNSYEQYF. The CDR3 DNA follows: TGTGCCAGCTCGGGACTACCGAATTCCTACGAGCAGTACTTC. The chain carries TRBV25-1 and TRBJ2-5; 7 bases line up with TRBD2. The DNA end is more similar to TRBJ2-7, so the J call may be wrong. The CDR3 has 14 residues. The germline V gene encodes CDR1 MGHDK and CDR2 SYGVNS.

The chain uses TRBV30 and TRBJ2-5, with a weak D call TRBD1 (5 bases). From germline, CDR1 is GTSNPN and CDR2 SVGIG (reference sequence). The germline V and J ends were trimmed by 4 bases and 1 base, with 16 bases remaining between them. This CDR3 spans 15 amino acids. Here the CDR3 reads CAWKSPDRFQETQYF. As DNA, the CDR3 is TGTGCCTGGAAATCGCCTGACAGATTCCAAGAGACCCAGTACTTC.